Each of the 14 T cell receptor beta chains below was sequenced from the same sample in a study of shared clonotypes between healthy human individuals. Clones were read by immunoSEQ multiplex PCR, and TCRdb kept only the in-frame ones, dropping some. This table has a few million clones, 85% to 95% appearing once. Sequenced: naive CD4+ T cells from PBMCs. As to subset: CD45RA+ positively selected. These TCRs come from a man between 18 and 29 years old in good health. Some clones in this sample may be carry-over from other donors' samples.

CDR3 residues: CASSKGQGRYEQYF. CDR3 DNA: TGTGCCAGCAGCAAGGGACAGGGGCGCTACGAGCAGTACTTC. The J gene is TRBJ2-7, the V gene TRBV7-9; TRBD1 matches at 10 bases. The CDR3 length is 14 residues. Trimming removed 5 bases from V and 3 bases from J; junction bases left unmatched: 4. CDR1 SEHNR and CDR2 FQNEAQ come from the germline V gene (reference sequence). The variable domain in full, with the rest retrieved from reference TRBV7-9 and TRBJ2-7, is DTGVSQNPRHKITKRGQNVTFRCDPISEHNRLYWYRQTLGQGPEFLTYFQNEAQLEKSRLLSDRFSAERPKGSFSTLEIQRTEQGDSAMYLCASSKGQGRYEQYFGPGTRLTVT.

To note about this clone: In the same sample, other DNA sequences code for this CDR3. The rearrangement uses TRBV28 and TRBJ1-1; 7 bases match TRBD1. CDR1 and CDR2 (germline): MDHEN, SYDVKM. This CDR3 is 12 amino acids long. Unmatched junction bases numbered 7, after V lost 6 bases and J lost 9 bases. CDR3 amino acids: CASSSRQGQAFF. CDR3 DNA: TGTGCCAGCAGCTCACGACAGGGACAAGCTTTCTTT.

The rearrangement uses TRBV7-3 and TRBJ2-5; D might be TRBD2 (6 bases). Germline CDR1 reads SGHTA; CDR2 reads FQGTGA. V was clipped by 5 bases and J by 5 bases, with 18 bases between them. The CDR3 runs to 15 residues. CDR3 in amino acids: CASSPGRGLGETQYF. CDR3 DNA: TGTGCCAGCAGCCCTGGTCGGGGGTTAGGGGAGACCCAGTACTTC.

The rearrangement joins TRBV30 to TRBJ2-7, with 7 bases identical to TRBD1. V dropped 2 bases and J dropped 5; count of bases not matched to a gene: 6. CDR3 length: 13 residues. Per the germline V gene, CDR1 is GTSNPN and CDR2 is SVGIG (reference sequence). The CDR3 coding sequence is TGTGCCTGGAGTTCGGGACAGACGCACGAGCAGTACTTC. Translation: CAWSSGQTHEQYF.

The rearrangement joins TRBV5-1 to TRBJ2-3; 7 bases match TRBD2. Losses at the gene ends were 6 bases for V and 4 bases for J; bases not matched to a gene: 17. CDR1 and CDR2 (germline): SGHRS, YFSETQ. This CDR3 spans 17 amino acids. The CDR3 spells CASTKGGAGSLPDTQYF. The DNA for the CDR3 is TGCGCCAGCACAAAGGGTGGAGCGGGAAGCCTCCCAGATACGCAGTATTTT.

The rearrangement joins TRBV28 to TRBJ1-1; 10 bases match TRBD1. The length of the CDR3 is 18 residues. J gave up 0 bases and V 5 bases, and 12 bases lay outside the gene matches. Germline CDR1 and CDR2: MDHEN and SYDVKM. The CDR3 protein is CASSPRQGQGRMNTEAFF. In DNA form, the CDR3 reads TGTGCCAGCAGTCCGCGCCAGGGACAGGGGCGCATGAACACTGAAGCTTTCTTT.

The V call is TRBV7-9, the J call TRBJ1-2; D uncertain. CDR1 is SEHNR, CDR2 FQNEAQ, per germline (reference sequence). V was trimmed by 1 base and J by 4 bases, leaving 7 bases between them. There are 13 residues in the CDR3. The CDR3 bases are TGTGCCAGCAGCTTAGTAGTGGGCTATGGCTACACCTTC. The encoded protein is CASSLVVGYGYTF.

V usage is TRBV5-1 and J usage is TRBJ2-3; D is tentatively TRBD1 or TRBD2 (5 bases each). Germline CDR1 and CDR2: SGHRS and YFSETQ. The CDR3 loop spans 15 amino acids. V shed 0 bases and J shed 3 bases, with 11 bases lying between them. DNA of the CDR3: TGCGCCAGCAGCTTGGGGCCCGAGGGGACAGATACGCAGTATTTT. It encodes CASSLGPEGTDTQYF.

A word on this clone: The sample has other DNA sequences that encode this CDR3 too. This sequence joins TRBV18 and TRBJ1-4; no definite D call. CDR3 length: 13 residues. V was shortened by 1 base and J by 2 bases, with 2 bases between the two germline ends. CDR1 and CDR2 from the germline V gene are KGHSH and LQKENI. The DNA for the CDR3 is TGTGCCAGCTCACCACGTACTAATGAAAAACTGTTTTTT. It is translated as CASSPRTNEKLFF.

V usage is TRBV19 and J usage is TRBJ2-7; D is possibly TRBD1 (6 bases). This CDR3 has 15 amino acids. Trimming removed 3 bases at V and 0 bases at J, with 12 bases between. Germline CDR1 and CDR2: LNHDA and SQIVND (reference sequence). CDR3 protein: CASSIFRGPSYEQYF. CDR3 nucleotide sequence: TGTGCCAGTAGTATCTTCAGGGGCCCCTCCTACGAGCAGTACTTC.

This clone was counted only a few times. At one of its ends the junction is not consistent with the germline gene, which may arise from a read error. V gene TRBV6-1 combines with J gene TRBJ1-2; D may be TRBD1 (6 bases). Germline CDR1 MNHNS, CDR2 SASEGT. CDR3 length equals 15 residues. The CDR3 region has the DNA TGTGCCAGCAGCGAAGAAGCCGGGACACATTATGGCTACACCTTC. It translates to CASSEEAGTHYGYTF.

The J gene is TRBJ2-7, the V gene TRBV28, with D maybe TRBD1 (5 bases). This CDR3 has 14 amino acids. In germline, CDR1 is MDHEN, CDR2 SYDVKM. V dropped 7 bases and J dropped 4 bases, with 17 bases sitting between them. The CDR3, as DNA: TGTGCCAGCAAGACAGCATATCCTTCTTACGAGCAGTACTTC. Translation: CASKTAYPSYEQYF.

This chain joins TRBV7-3 and TRBJ2-1, with 14 bases lining up with TRBD2. Trimming cost V 1 base and J 2 bases; bases outside gene matches: 7. CDR1 is SGHTA, CDR2 FQGTGA, per germline. The CDR3 contains 19 residues. The CDR3 reads CASSLSGTSGSPTYNEQFF. CDR3 sequence (DNA): TGTGCCAGCAGCTTAAGTGGGACTAGCGGGAGTCCAACCTACAATGAGCAGTTCTTC.

The rearrangement uses TRBV28 and TRBJ2-3; 10 bases map to TRBD1. Trimming cost V 8 bases and J 4 bases; bases outside gene matches: 6. There are 14 residues in the CDR3. Germline V gene lookup returns CDR1 MDHEN and CDR2 SYDVKM. Here the CDR3 DNA reads TGTGCCAGCCGGGGGACAGGGGACCCAGATACGCAGTATTTT. The encoded protein is CASRGTGDPDTQYF.